This T cell receptor beta chain came from a study of shared clonotypes between healthy human individuals. Study findings and constraints: Sequencing depth was expected to influence donor clonotype sharing.

Germline V gene lookup returns CDR1 MNHEY and CDR2 SVGAGI. Trimming pared 4 bases from V and 11 bases from J, leaving 12 bases between. The CDR3 length is 12 residues. Regarding this clone: Its antigen remains unknown.

Clones were read by immunoSEQ multiplex PCR, and TCRdb kept only the in-frame ones, dropping some. The sample consists of some 1.5 million clones, 95% to 97% of them appearing once. The rearrangement joins TRBV6-5 to TRBJ2-1; D is possibly TRBD2 (5 bases). The clonotype comes from a man aged 25 to 40 in good health. The sequenced sample consisted of naive CD4+ T cells sorted from blood. The subset denotes: CD45RA+ positively selected. The CDR3 loop reads CASSSPRRKQFF. The CDR3 bases are TGTGCCAGCAGTTCCCCCAGGAGGAAGCAGTTCTTC.